This T cell receptor (beta chain) was found in a study of CXCR3-negative and CXCR3-positive naive CD8 T cells. Study in general: The TRB read total, some 150 million, broke down to about 1.5 +/- 0.3 million reads per library.

Germline lookup yields CDR1 SGHAT and CDR2 FQNNGV. This CDR3 has 16 amino acids. Preparation of TRB cDNA libraries relied on 5' RACE carrying UMI labels. TCRdb reprocessed the 5' RACE reads, with one entry per CDR3 protein and no DNA. The sample table includes 100,000 to 150,000 distinct CDR3 sequences. The origin of this receptor is a human donor in good health. Some clones in this sample may be carry-over from other donors' samples. This chain joins TRBV11-2 and TRBJ2-3; there is no DNA to check the TCRdb D call of TRBD2. Material for sequencing was naive CXCR3- CD8+ T cells from blood. Subset reported: CD45RO-CCR7+CD27+CD95- naive CD8+ T cells lacking CXCR3 (TNR3-). CDR3 sequence: CASSDPTSGYTDTQYF.